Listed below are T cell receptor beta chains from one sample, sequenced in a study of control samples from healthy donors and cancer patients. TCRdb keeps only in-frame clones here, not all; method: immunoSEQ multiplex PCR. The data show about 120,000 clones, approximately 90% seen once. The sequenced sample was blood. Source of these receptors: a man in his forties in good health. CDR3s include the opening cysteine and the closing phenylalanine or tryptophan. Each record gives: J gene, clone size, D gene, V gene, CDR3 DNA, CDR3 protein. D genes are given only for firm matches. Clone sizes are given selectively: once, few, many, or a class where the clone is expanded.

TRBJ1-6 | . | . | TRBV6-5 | TGTGCCAGCAGTTACTCTGGGGGGCTTAATTCACCCCTCCACTTT | CASSYSGGLNSPLHF
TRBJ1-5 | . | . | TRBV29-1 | TGCAGCGTTTTGGGGGATCAGGCCCAGCATTTT | CSVLGDQAQHF
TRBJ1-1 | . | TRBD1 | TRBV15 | TGTGCCACCAGCAACTCACAGGGGGCGCAGAACACTGAAGCTTTCTTT | CATSNSQGAQNTEAFF
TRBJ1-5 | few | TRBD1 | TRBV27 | TGTGCCAGCAGTACTACAGGGGGCGTCGGCAATCAGCCCCAGCATTTT | CASSTTGGVGNQPQHF
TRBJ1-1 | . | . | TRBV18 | TGTGCCAGCTCACCTGTTATACTAGGGCCTACAACTGAAGCTTTCTTT | CASSPVILGPTTEAFF
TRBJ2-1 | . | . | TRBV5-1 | TGCGCCAGCAGCTTGGAAGGAGGTAGGAATGAGCAGTTCTTC | CASSLEGGRNEQFF
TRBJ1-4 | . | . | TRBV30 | TGTGCCTGTATACAGTCGCCTAATGAAAAACTGTTTTTT | CACIQSPNEKLFF
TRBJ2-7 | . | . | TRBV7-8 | TGTGCCAGCAGCTTACAGGGGACCTACGAGCAGTACTTC | CASSLQGTYEQYF
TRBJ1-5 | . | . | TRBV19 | TGTGCCACTGGAGGTTATCAGCCCCAGCATTTT | CATGGYQPQHF
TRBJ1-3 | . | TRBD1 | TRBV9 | TGTGCCAGCAGCGTTAGGGACAGTTCGAGCTCTGGAAACACCATATATTTT | CASSVRDSSSSGNTIYF
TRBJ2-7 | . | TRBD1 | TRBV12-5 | TGTGCTAGTGGTTTGACCGGCCGGACAGGGCACAACGAGCAGTACTTC | CASGLTGRTGHNEQYF
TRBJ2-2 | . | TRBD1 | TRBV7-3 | TGTGCCAGCAGCCCCAAGACAGGGGCCCCGGGCACCGGGGAGCTGTTTTTT | CASSPKTGAPGTGELFF
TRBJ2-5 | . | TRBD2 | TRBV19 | TGTGCCAGTAGTATACCGGGGGGGGCGACCCAGTACTTC | CASSIPGGATQYF
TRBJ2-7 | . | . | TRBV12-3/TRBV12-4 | TGTGCCAGCAGTTTAATAAGAGGCGAGCAGTACTTC | CASSLIRGEQYF
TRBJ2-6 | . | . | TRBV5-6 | TGTGCCAGCAGCCCTTCAGGGGCCAACGTCCTGACTTTC | CASSPSGANVLTF
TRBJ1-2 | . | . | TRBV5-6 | TGTGCCAGCATCCCAGAGCCAGGGTTAAACTATGGCTACACCTTC | CASIPEPGLNYGYTF
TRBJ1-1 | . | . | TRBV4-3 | TGCGCCAGCAGCCAAGACTGGAGGCAGATGAACACTGAAGCTTTCTTT | CASSQDWRQMNTEAFF
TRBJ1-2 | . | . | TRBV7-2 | TGTGCCAGCTGGGGGGGCGGAACCTATGGCTACACCTTC | CASWGGGTYGYTF
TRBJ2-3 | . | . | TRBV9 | TGTGCCAGCAGCGTAGTATCGGGGGCTCTAGATACGCAGTATTTT | CASSVVSGALDTQYF
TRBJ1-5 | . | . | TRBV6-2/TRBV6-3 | TGTGCCAGCAGTTCGAGGGGAAAGTATCAGCCCCAGCATTTT | CASSSRGKYQPQHF
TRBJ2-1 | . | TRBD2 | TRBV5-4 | TGTGCCAGCAGTCCTAGCGGGGGGGGCGTTGAGCAGTTCTTC | CASSPSGGGVEQFF
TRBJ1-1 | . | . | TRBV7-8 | TGTGCCAGCAGCTTAGGTGCGCTGATGAACACTGAAGCTTTCTTT | CASSLGALMNTEAFF
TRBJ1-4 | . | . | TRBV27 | TGTGCCAGCAGTTTATCGGTACCGGGACGGAGGAATGAAAAACTGTTTTTT | CASSLSVPGRRNEKLFF
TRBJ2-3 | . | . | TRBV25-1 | TGTGCCAGCAGTGAATCCAATCTTCCAGATACGCAGTATTTT | CASSESNLPDTQYF
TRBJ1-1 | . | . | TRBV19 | TGTGCCAGTAGTAATGGGCGGGTACCGGGGACTGAAGCTTTCTTT | CASSNGRVPGTEAFF
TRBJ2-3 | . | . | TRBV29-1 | TGCAGCGCCCGGCGGATGGCCCGAAACCCCACAGATACGCAGTATTTT | CSARRMARNPTDTQYF
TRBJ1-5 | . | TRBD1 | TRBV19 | TGTGCCAGTAGTATCCCGCAGGGGGAAAAAAGCAATCAGCCCCAGCATTTT | CASSIPQGEKSNQPQHF
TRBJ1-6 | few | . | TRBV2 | TGTGCCAGCAGTACAACAGGGCCAACCTCACCCCTCCACTTT | CASSTTGPTSPLHF
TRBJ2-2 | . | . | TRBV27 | TGTGCCAGCAGTTCGCCAAGCCAGGGAAACACCGGGGAGCTGTTTTTT | CASSSPSQGNTGELFF
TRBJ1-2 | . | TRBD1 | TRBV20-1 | TGCAGTGCAGGGGGCGGCTACACCTTC | CSAGGGYTF
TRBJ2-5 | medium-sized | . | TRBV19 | TGTGCCAGTAGTATACTTCCCGGGGATCAAGAGACCCAGTACTTC | CASSILPGDQETQYF
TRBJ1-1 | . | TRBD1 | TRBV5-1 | TGCGCCAGCAGCTTCGGACAGGGTGAAGCTTTCTTT | CASSFGQGEAFF
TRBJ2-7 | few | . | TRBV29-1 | TGCAGCGTTCTGAGTGGACGTAGGTCCGAGCAGTACTTC | CSVLSGRRSEQYF
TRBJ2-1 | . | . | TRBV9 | TGTGCCAGCAGCCCTCACACGAACAATGAGCAGTTCTTC | CASSPHTNNEQFF
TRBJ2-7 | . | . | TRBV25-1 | TGTGCCACCGCGTTCGGAAGCTCCTACGAGCAGTACTTC | CATAFGSSYEQYF
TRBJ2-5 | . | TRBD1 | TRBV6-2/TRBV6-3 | TGTGCCAGCAGTGACAGGGAACAGGAGACCCAGTACTTC | CASSDREQETQYF
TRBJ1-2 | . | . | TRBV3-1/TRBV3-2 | TGTGCCAGCAGCCAAGCCAAAGCTGGCTACACCTTC | CASSQAKAGYTF
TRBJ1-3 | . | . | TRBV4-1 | TGCGCCAGCAGCCAACCAATCCTGAAACCTCCTAAAAACACCATATATTTT | CASSQPILKPPKNTIYF
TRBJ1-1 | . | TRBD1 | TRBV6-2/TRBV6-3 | TGTGCCAGCAGTCCCCTGGGGACAGGGCTTTTTAACACTGAAGCTTTCTTT | CASSPLGTGLFNTEAFF
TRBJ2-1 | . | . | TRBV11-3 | TGTGCCAGCAGCTTAGGAGGGGCAGGCCACTCCTACAATGAGCAGTTCTTC | CASSLGGAGHSYNEQFF
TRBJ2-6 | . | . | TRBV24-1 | TGTGCCACCAGTGATTTTCTGAGCGGGGACAACTCTGGGGCCAACGTCCTGACTTTC | CATSDFLSGDNSGANVLTF
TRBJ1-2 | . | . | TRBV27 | TGTGCCAGCAGTTTCGGGGGGGCGGGCTATGGCTACACCTTC | CASSFGGAGYGYTF
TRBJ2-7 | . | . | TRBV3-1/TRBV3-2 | TGTGCCAGCAGCCGCCTAGCATACGAGCAGTACTTC | CASSRLAYEQYF
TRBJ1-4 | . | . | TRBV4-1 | TGCGCCAGCAGCCAAGGGGGGGGGACTAATGAAAAACTGTTTTTT | CASSQGGGTNEKLFF
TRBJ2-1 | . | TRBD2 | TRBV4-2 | TGTGCCAGCAGCCAAGAACTAGCGGGGAAAAATGAGCAGTTCTTC | CASSQELAGKNEQFF
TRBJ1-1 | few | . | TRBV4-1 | TGCGCCAGCAGCCACCCACCAGTGAACACTGAAGCTTTCTTT | CASSHPPVNTEAFF
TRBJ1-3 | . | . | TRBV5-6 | TGTGCCAGCAGCGCCGTGTCCGGGAACTCTGGAAACACCATATATTTT | CASSAVSGNSGNTIYF
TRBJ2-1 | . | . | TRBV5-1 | TGCGCCAGCAGCCAGGATTGGAATGAGCAGTTCTTC | CASSQDWNEQFF
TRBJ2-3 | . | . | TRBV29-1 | TGCAGCGTTCTGGGTCAGGCAGATACGCAGTATTTT | CSVLGQADTQYF
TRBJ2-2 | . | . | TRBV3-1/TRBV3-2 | TGTGCCAGCAACTCGGGCGCGTTAACCGGGGAGCTGTTTTTT | CASNSGALTGELFF